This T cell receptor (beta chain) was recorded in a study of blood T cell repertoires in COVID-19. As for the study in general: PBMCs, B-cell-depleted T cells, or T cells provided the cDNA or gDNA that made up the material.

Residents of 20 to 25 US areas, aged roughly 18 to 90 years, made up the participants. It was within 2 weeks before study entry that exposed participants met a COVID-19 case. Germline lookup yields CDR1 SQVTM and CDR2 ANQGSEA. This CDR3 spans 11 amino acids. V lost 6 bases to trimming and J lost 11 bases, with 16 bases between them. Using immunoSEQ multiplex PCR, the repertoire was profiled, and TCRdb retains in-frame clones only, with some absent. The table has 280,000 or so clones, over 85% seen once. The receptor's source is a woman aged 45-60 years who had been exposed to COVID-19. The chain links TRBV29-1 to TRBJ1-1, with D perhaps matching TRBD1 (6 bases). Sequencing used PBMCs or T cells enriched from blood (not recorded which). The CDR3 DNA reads TGCAGCGTGATAGGGGGACGAGCGGCTTTCTTT. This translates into CSVIGGRAAFF. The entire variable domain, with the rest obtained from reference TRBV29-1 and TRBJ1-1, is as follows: SAVISQKPSRDICQRGTSLTIQCQVDSQVTMMFWYRQQPGQSLTLIATANQGSEATYESGFVIDKFPISRPNLTFSTLTVSNMSPEDSSIYLCSVIGGRAAFFGQGTRLTVV.